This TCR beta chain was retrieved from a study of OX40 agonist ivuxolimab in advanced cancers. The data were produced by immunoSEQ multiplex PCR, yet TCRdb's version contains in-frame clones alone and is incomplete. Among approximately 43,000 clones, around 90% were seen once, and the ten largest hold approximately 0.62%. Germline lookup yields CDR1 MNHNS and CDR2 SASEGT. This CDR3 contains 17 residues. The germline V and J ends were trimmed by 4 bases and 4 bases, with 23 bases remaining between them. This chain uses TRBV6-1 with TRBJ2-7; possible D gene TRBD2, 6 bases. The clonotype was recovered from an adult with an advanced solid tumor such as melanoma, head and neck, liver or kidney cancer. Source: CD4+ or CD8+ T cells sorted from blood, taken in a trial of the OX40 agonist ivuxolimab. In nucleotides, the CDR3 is TGTGCCAGCAGTGCAACCTCCGGGGACGGGGGTAGGTACGAGCAGTACTTC. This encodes CASSATSGDGGRYEQYF.